This TCR beta chain was sequenced for a study of T cells in Graves' hyperthyroidism and ophthalmopathy. In the study overall: Peripheral blood was obtained at initial diagnosis, preceding any treatment.

For this clonotype: What it binds is not known. The final CDR3 position lacks the conserved phenylalanine or tryptophan, pointing to a likely read error.

RNA transcripts were the template for amplifying TCR beta CDR3 regions. The HTBI set primed first-round TCR CDR3 RT-PCR. TCRdb reanalysed the multiplex PCR reads using MiXCR and keeps one entry per CDR3 protein. This table has under 400,000 distinct CDR3 sequences, around 25% appearing once. Study-level results: Blood also contained most expanded thyroid clonotypes above 0.001.

CDR1 and CDR2 from the germline V gene are DFQATT and SNEGSKA (reference sequence). There are 12 residues in the CDR3. Trimming left V 6 bases short and J 5 bases short, with 13 bases between. Sequenced material: blood. The source is a man aged 45-60 years with Graves' hyperthyroidism. V gene TRBV20-1 combines with J gene TRBJ2-5; D gene uncertain. CDR3 residues: CSAFRTSETQYS. CDR3 sequence (DNA): TGCAGTGCCTTCAGGACGTCGGAGACCCAGTACTCC.